This T cell receptor (beta chain) emerged from a study of T cell repertoires in ileal Crohn's disease. Study conclusions and caveats: All patients with clonality above 26.8% had endoscopic recurrence.

Sequenced by immunoSEQ multiplex PCR; TCRdb stores in-frame clones only, minus some. The data contain about 5,500 clones, 80% to 90% of them seen just once; the ten biggest clones take up about 6.5%. On this clone: The target antigen is unknown.

Germline V gene sequence: CDR1 MNHEY, CDR2 SVGAGI. V lost 2 bases to trimming and J lost 3 bases, with 7 bases between them. The CDR3 is 13 residues long. Sequencing was carried out using ileal tissue. V and J are TRBV6-5 and TRBJ2-5; the D is unclear. The TCR sequence derives from an adult with Crohn's disease. The CDR3 reads CASSYGPEETQYF. In nucleotides, the CDR3 is TGTGCCAGCAGTTACGGGCCAGAAGAGACCCAGTACTTC.